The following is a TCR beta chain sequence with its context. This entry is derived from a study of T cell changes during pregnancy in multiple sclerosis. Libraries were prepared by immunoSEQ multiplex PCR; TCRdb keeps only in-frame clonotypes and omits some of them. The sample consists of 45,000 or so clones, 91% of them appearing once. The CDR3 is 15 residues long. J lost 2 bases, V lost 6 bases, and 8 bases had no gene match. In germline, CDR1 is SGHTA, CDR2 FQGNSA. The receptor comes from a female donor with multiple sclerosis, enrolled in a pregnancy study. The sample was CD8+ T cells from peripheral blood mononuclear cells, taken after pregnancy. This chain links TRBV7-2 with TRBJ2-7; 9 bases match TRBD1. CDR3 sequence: CASSFPGTGTYEQYF. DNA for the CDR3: TGTGCCAGCAGTTTCCCCGGGACAGGGACCTACGAGCAGTACTTC.